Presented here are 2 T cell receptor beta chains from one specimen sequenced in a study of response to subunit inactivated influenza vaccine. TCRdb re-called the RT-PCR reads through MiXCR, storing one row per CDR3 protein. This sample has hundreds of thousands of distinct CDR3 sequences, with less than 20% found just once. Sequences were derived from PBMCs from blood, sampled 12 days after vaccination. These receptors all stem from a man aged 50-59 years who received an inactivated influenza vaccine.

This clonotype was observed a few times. Here the CDR3 DNA reads TGTGCCAGCAGCCTCTCGGGCGGAGGACCCTACGAGCAGTACTTC. Encoded protein: CASSLSGGGPYEQYF. The rearrangement joins TRBV7-2 to TRBJ2-7, with D possibly being TRBD2 (5 bases). Germline V gene sequence: CDR1 SGHTA, CDR2 FQGNSA. V lost 5 bases, J lost 2 bases, and 16 bases lay in between. The CDR3 loop spans 15 amino acids.

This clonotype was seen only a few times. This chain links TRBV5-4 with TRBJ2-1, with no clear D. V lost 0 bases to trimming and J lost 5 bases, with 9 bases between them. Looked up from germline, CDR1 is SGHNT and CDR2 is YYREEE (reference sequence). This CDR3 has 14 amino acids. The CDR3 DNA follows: TGTGCCAGCAGCTTGGGCACGATTGACAATGAGCAGTTCTTC. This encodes CASSLGTIDNEQFF.